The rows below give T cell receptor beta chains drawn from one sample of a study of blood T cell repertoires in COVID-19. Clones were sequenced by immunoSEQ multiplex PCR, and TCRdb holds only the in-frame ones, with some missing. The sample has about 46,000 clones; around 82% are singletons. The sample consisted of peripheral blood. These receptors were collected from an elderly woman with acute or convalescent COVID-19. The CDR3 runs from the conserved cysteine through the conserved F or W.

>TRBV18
CASSPLPADSNQPQHF
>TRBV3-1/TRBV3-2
CASSQVGQGRDEKLFF
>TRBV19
CASSPDRGFSNQPQHF
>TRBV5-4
CASSLSSGGRGKKLFF
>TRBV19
CASSGRGANTGELFF
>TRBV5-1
CASSSGRRGTEAFF
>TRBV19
CASSGGLAGAPSTDTQYF
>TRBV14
CASSQFTGLADNEQFF
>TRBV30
CAWRLAATSYEQYF
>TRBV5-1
CASSLYAGSREQYF
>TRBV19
CASSLRGRDSYEQYF
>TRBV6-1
CASSEEGGTGVATNEKLFF
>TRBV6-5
CASSYTGQHSGNTIYF
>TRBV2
CASRETENTGELFF
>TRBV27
CASTTADRASYNEQFF
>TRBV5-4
CASSLVRGVTDTQYF
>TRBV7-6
CASSLNREANYGYTF
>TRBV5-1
CASSLGQGPQETQYF
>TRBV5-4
CASSLGSQGATDTQYF
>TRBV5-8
CASSPRDRINEQYF
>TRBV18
CASSPPSSEKLFF
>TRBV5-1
CASSLASGVIGDTQYF
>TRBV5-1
CASSLGDREGNQPQHF
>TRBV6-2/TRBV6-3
CASSYNGFYGYTF
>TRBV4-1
CASSQERPGREKLFF
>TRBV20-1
CSVEGSYEQYF
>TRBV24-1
CATSESDRPYEQYF